The clone carrying this T cell receptor beta chain showed up just a few times. The data were obtained in a study of human T cells and chemical hapten exposure. MiXCR, run by TCRdb on the RACE reads, gives a single entry per CDR3 protein. Among about 340,000 distinct CDR3 sequences listed, about 7% were seen once. The V and J ends lost 1 base and 4 bases, in that order; junction bases with no gene match: 8. This CDR3 comprises 16 residues. Germline V gene sequence: CDR1 LGHDT, CDR2 YNNKEL (reference sequence). Noted time point: patch test 1, 2 weeks after DPC sensitization. As for treatment: therapeutic diphenylcyclopropenone sensitization with weekly scalp DPC.

The chain links TRBV3-1 to TRBJ2-3; 7 bases match TRBD1. The receptor was derived from a woman under 30 with alopecia areata. Some clones in this sample may be carry-over from other donors' samples. The starting material was whole blood, obtained in connection with sensitization to the hapten diphenylcyclopropenone (DPC). The CDR3 spells CASSQAGQRNPDTQYF. DNA of the CDR3: TGTGCCAGCAGCCAAGCGGGACAGCGAAATCCAGATACGCAGTATTTT.